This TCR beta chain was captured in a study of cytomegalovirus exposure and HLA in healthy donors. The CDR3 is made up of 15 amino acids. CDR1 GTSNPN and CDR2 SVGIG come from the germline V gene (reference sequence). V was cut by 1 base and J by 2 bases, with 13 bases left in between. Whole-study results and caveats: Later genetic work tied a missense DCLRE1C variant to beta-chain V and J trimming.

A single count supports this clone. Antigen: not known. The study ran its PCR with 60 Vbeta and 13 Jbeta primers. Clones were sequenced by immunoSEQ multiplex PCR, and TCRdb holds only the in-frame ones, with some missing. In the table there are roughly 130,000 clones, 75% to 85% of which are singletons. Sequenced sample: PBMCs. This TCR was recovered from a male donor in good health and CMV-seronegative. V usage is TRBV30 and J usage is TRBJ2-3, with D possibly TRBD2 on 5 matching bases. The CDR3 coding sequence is TGTGCCTGGAGTGCCTACGGAGGTACCACAGATACGCAGTATTTT. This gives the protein CAWSAYGGTTDTQYF.